Below are 10 T cell receptor beta chains sequenced from a single sample in a study of T cell changes during pregnancy in multiple sclerosis. The data were produced by immunoSEQ multiplex PCR, yet TCRdb's version contains in-frame clones alone and is incomplete. The sample has about 69,000 clones, 85% to 95% seen once. Sequences were derived from peripheral blood, sampled in the third trimester of pregnancy. The receptors here all came from a female donor in good health, enrolled as a control in a pregnancy study.

The rearrangement uses TRBV11-3 and TRBJ2-3; D gene unclear. CDR1 is SGHNT and CDR2 is YENEEA in the germline V gene. V gave up 4 bases and J gave up 0 bases, with 5 bases separating them. The CDR3 consists of 13 residues. CDR3 coding DNA: TGTGCCAGCAGCTCGAGTAGCACAGATACGCAGTATTTT. Translation: CASSSSSTDTQYF.

V usage is TRBV19 and J usage is TRBJ2-1, with 9 bases lining up with TRBD2. The CDR3 loop spans 16 amino acids. V trimming: 4 bases; J trimming: 9 bases; junction bases outside the gene matches: 13. CDR1 and CDR2 (germline): LNHDA, SQIVND (reference sequence). Here the CDR3 DNA reads TGTGCCAGTAGTACCAGGGGGGTAGCGGGGGCAGGTGAGCAGTTCTTC. Encoded protein: CASSTRGVAGAGEQFF.

The chain links TRBV6-1 to TRBJ1-4; D ambiguous. Germline V gene data show CDR1 as MNHNS and CDR2 as SASEGT. The CDR3 runs 14 residues. Trimming took 7 bases from V and 3 from J, leaving 12 bases between them. The CDR3 nucleotides are TGTGCCAGCACCCGGGGAAGGGCTAATGAAAAACTGTTTTTT. As protein: CASTRGRANEKLFF.

In the case of this clone: The junction and the germline gene differ at one end; a read error may be behind it. The rearrangement links TRBV7-7 to TRBJ2-5; tentatively, D is TRBD2 (5 bases). Germline V lookup: CDR1 SSHAT, CDR2 FNYEAQ (reference sequence). This CDR3 has 15 amino acids. Here the CDR3 reads CASSLVGGPRETQYF. CDR3 sequence (DNA): TGTGCTAGCAGCCTTGTCGGCGGGCCGAGGGAGACCCAGTACTTC.

Only a few counts were recorded for this clone. J is TRBJ2-7 and V is TRBV11-2, with 11 positions matching TRBD2. This CDR3 contains 16 residues. Germline V gene lookup returns CDR1 SGHAT and CDR2 FQNNGV. The V segment lost 1 base and the J segment 2 bases; nucleotides outside the gene matches: 4. This CDR3 is CASSLATSGSTYEQYF. The CDR3 DNA follows: TGTGCCAGCAGCTTAGCCACTAGCGGGAGTACCTACGAGCAGTACTTC. The variable domain in full, completed from reference TRBV11-2 and TRBJ2-7, reads EAGVAQSPRYKIIEKRQSVAFWCNPISGHATLYWYQQILGQGPKLLIQFQNNGVVDDSQLPKDRFSAERLKGVDSTLKIQPAKLEDSAVYLCASSLATSGSTYEQYFGPGTRLTVT.

The chain is built from TRBV18 and TRBJ1-1; possible D gene TRBD1, 5 bases. The ends were cut back, 1 base at V and 4 bases at J, with 10 bases in the middle. The CDR3 runs to 14 residues. The germline V gene encodes CDR1 KGHSH and CDR2 LQKENI. CDR3: CASSPQGQGTEAFF. As DNA, the CDR3 is TGTGCCAGCTCACCACAGGGGCAGGGCACTGAAGCTTTCTTT.

The genes are TRBV30 and TRBJ1-6, with D possibly being TRBD1 (5 bases). The V gene lost 2 bases and the J gene lost 7 bases, with 18 bases spanning the gap. This CDR3 is 16 amino acids long. Germline V gene lookup returns CDR1 GTSNPN and CDR2 SVGIG (reference sequence). CDR3 loop: CAWSSQGQTGNSPLHF. DNA of the CDR3: TGTGCCTGGAGTTCGCAGGGTCAGACTGGGAATTCACCCCTCCACTTT.

This rearrangement joins TRBV27 to TRBJ1-6, with 8 bases aligning to TRBD1. J gave up 7 bases and V 5 bases, and 7 bases lay outside the gene matches. Germline CDR1 MNHEY, CDR2 SMNVEV (reference sequence). The CDR3 totals 15 residues. The CDR3 sequence: CASSRLGQDNSPLHF. The CDR3 DNA reads as TGTGCCAGCAGTCGCTTGGGACAGGACAATTCACCCCTCCACTTT.

This chain joins TRBV19 and TRBJ2-5; weak D call: TRBD2 (6 bases). The CDR3 has 12 residues. Trimming removed 8 bases from V and 9 bases from J, with 16 bases in between. Germline CDR1 reads LNHDA; CDR2 reads SQIVND (reference sequence). The CDR3 DNA is TGTGCCAGTTCTCGGGGGTCCGGGGCCCAGTACTTC. Translated, it gives CASSRGSGAQYF.

By share of the sample, this clone is medium-sized. This chain connects TRBV4-2 to TRBJ2-1; perhaps TRBD1 as D (6 bases). The CDR3 runs 15 residues. V dropped 0 bases and J dropped 3 bases, with 9 bases sitting between them. Germline values: CDR1 LGHNA, CDR2 YNFKEQ. The CDR3 DNA reads TGTGCCAGCAGCCAAGAGATAGGGGGCTACAATGAGCAGTTCTTC. This translates into CASSQEIGGYNEQFF.